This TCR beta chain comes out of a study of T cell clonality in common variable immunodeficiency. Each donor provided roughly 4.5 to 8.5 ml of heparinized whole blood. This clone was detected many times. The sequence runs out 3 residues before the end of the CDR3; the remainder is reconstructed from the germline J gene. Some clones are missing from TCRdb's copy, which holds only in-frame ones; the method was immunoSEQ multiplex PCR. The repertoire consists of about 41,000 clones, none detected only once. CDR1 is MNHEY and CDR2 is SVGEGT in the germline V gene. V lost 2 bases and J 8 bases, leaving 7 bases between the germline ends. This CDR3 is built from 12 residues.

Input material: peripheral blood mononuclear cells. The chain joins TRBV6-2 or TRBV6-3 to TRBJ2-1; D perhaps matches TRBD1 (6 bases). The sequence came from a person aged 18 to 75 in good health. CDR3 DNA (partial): TGTGCCAGCAGTTACGAGGGGGATGAG. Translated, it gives CASSYEGDE. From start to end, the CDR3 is CASSYEGDEQFF.